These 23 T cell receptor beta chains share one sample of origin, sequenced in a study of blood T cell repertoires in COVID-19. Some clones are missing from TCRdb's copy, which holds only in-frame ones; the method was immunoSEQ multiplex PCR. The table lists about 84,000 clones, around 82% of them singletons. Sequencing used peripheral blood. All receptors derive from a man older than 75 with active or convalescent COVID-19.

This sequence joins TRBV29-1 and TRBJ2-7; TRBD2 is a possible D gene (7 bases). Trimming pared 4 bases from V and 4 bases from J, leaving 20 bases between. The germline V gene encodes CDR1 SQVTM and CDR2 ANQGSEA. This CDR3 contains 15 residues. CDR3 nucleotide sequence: TGCAGCGTTGGATTCGGGGGGCGCATTCAATACGAGCAGTACTTC. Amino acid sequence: CSVGFGGRIQYEQYF.

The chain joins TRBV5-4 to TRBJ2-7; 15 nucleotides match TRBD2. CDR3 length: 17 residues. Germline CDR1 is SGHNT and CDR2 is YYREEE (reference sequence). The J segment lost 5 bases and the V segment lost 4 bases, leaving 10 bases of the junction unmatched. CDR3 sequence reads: CASSPMGLAGGGHEQYF. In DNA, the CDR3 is TGTGCCAGCAGCCCCATGGGACTAGCGGGGGGAGGCCACGAGCAGTACTTC. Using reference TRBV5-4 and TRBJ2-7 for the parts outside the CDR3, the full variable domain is ETGVTQSPTHLIKTRGQQVTLRCSSQSGHNTVSWYQQALGQGPQFIFQYYREEENGRGNFPPRFSGLQFPNYSSELNVNALELDDSALYLCASSPMGLAGGGHEQYFGPGTRLTVT.

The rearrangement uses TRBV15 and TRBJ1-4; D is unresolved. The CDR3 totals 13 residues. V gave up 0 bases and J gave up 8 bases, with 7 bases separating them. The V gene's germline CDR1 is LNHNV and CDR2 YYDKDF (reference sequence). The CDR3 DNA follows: TGTGCCACCAGCAGAGACCAGTCCGAAAAACTGTTTTTT. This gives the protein CATSRDQSEKLFF.

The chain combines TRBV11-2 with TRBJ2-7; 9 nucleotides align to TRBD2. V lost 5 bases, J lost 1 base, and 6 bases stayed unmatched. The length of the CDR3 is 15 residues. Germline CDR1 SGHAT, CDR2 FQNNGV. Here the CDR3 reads CASSRRGGGSYEQYF. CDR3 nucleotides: TGTGCCAGCAGCAGACGCGGGGGGGGTTCCTACGAGCAGTACTTC.

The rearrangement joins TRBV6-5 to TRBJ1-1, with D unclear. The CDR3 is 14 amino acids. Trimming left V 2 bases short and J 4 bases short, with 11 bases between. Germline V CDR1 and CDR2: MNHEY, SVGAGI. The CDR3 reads CASSYTVLGTEAFF. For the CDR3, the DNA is TGTGCCAGCAGTTACACAGTGCTGGGCACTGAAGCTTTCTTT.

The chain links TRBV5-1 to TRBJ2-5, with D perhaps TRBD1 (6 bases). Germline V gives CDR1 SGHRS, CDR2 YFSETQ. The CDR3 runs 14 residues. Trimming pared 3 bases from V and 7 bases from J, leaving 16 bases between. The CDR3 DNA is TGCGCCAGCAGCTCCGGACAGTGGATAGGGACCCAGTACTTC. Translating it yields CASSSGQWIGTQYF.

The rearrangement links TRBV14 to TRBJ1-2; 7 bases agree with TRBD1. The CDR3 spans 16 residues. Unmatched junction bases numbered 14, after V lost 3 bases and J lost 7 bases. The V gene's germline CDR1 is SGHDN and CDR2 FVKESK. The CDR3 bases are TGTGCCAGCAGCCAGGCTACAGGGGCTCCGTTTCTTGGCTACACCTTC. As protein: CASSQATGAPFLGYTF. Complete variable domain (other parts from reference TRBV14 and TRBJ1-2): EAGVTQFPSHSVIEKGQTVTLRCDPISGHDNLYWYRRVMGKEIKFLLHFVKESKQDESGMPNNRFLAERTGGTYSTLKVQPAELEDSGVYFCASSQATGAPFLGYTFGSGTRLTVV.

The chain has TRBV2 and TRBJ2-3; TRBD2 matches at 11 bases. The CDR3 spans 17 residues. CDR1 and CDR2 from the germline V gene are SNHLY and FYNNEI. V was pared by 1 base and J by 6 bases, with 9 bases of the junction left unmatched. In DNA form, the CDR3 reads TGTGCCAGCAGTGAAGGTCTTAGCGGGGGGGCTGTCGATACGCAGTATTTT. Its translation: CASSEGLSGGAVDTQYF.

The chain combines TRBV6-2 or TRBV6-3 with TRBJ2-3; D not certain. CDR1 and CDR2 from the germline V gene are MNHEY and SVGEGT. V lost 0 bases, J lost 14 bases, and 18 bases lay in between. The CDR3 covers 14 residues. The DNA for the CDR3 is TGTGCCAGCAGTTACTCCACCCCAGTGCAGTCGTCGTATTTT. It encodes CASSYSTPVQSSYF.

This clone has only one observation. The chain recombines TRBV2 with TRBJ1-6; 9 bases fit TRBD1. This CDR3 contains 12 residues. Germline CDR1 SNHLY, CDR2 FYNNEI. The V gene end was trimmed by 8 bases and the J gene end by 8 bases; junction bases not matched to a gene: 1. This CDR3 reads CASGTGHSPLHF. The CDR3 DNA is TGTGCCAGCGGGACAGGGCATTCACCCCTCCACTTT.

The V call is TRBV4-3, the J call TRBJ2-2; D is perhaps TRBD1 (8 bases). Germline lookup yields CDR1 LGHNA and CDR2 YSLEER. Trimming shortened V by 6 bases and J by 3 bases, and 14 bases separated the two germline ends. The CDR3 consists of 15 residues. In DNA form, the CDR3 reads TGCGCCAGCAGTTTTACAGGGGGGGACACCGGGGAGCTGTTTTTT. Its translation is CASSFTGGDTGELFF.

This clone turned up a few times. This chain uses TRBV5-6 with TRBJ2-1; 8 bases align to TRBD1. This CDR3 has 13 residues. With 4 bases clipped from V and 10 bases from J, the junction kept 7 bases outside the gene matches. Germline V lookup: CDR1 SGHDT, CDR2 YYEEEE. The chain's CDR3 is CASSRNTGGEQFF. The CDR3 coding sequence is TGTGCCAGCAGCCGGAATACAGGGGGAGAGCAGTTCTTC.

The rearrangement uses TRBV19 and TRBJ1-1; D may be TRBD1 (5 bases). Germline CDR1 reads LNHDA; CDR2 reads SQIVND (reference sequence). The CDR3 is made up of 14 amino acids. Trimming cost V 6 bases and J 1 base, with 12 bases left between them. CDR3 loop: CASSREVSNTEAFF. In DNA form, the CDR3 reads TGTGCCAGTAGCAGGGAAGTTTCGAACACTGAAGCTTTCTTT.

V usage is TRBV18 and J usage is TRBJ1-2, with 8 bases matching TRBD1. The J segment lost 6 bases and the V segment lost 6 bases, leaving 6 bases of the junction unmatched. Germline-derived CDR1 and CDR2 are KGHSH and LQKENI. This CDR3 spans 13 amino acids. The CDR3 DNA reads TGTGCCAGCTCCCCTGACAGGGGAGATGGCTACACCTTC. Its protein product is CASSPDRGDGYTF.

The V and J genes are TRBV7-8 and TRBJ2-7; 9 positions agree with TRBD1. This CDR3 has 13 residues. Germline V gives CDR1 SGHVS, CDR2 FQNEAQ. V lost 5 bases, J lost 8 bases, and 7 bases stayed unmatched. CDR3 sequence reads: CASSAGTGIKQYF. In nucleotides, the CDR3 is TGTGCCAGCAGCGCAGGGACAGGGATTAAGCAGTACTTC. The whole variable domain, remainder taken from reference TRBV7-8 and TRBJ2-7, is GAGVSQSPRYKVAKRGQDVALRCDPISGHVSLFWYQQALGQGPEFLTYFQNEAQLDKSGLPSDRFFAERPEGSVSTLKIQRTQQEDSAVYLCASSAGTGIKQYFGPGTRLTVT.

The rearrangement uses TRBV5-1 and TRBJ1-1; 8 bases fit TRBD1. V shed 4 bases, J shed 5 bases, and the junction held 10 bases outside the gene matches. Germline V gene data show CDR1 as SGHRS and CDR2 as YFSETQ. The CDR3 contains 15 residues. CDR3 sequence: CASSPGQGLRTEAFF. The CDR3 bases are TGCGCCAGCAGCCCCGGACAGGGTTTGAGGACTGAAGCTTTCTTT. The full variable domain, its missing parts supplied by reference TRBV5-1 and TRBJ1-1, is KAGVTQTPRYLIKTRGQQVTLSCSPISGHRSVSWYQQTPGQGLQFLFEYFSETQRNKGNFPGRFSGRQFSNSRSEMNVSTLELGDSALYLCASSPGQGLRTEAFFGQGTRLTVV.

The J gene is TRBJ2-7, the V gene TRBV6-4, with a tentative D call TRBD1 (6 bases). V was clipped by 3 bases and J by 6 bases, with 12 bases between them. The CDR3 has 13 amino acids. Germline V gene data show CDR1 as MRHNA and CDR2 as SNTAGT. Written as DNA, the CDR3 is TGTGCCAGCAGTGAAGCTTCAGGGGTCGAGCAGTACTTC. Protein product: CASSEASGVEQYF.

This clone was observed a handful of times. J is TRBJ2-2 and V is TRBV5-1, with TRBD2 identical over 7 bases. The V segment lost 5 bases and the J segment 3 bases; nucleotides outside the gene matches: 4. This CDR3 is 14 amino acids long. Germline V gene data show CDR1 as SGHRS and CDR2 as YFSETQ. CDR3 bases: TGCGCCAGCAGTGTAGCGGGCCACACCGGGGAGCTGTTTTTT. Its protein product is CASSVAGHTGELFF.

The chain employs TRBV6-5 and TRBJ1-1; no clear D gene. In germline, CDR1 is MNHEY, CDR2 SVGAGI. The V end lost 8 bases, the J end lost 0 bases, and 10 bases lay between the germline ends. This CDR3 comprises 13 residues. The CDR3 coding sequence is TGTGCCAGCTGCGTCACTATGAACACTGAAGCTTTCTTT. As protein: CASCVTMNTEAFF.

The CDR3 sequence is CASSLVGTGVAYGYTF. CDR3 nucleotide sequence: TGTGCCAGCAGCTTAGTAGGGACAGGGGTGGCCTATGGCTACACCTTC. The V gene is TRBV7-2, the J gene TRBJ1-2; 10 bases map to TRBD1. The CDR3 extends over 16 amino acids. With 1 base clipped from V and 4 bases from J, the junction kept 6 bases outside the gene matches. Germline V CDR1 and CDR2: SGHTA, FQGNSA.

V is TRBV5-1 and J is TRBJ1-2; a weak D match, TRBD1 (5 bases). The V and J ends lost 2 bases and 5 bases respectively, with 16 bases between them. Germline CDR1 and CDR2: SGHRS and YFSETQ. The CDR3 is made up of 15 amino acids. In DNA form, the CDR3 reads TGCGCCAGCAGCTTCTCAGTCCCAGGGTGGTATGGCTACACCTTC. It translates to CASSFSVPGWYGYTF.

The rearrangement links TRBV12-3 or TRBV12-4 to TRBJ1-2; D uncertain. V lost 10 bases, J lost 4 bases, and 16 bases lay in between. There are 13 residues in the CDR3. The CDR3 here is CATSGMVGYGYTF. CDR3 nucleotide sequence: TGTGCCACCTCCGGGATGGTTGGCTATGGCTACACCTTC.

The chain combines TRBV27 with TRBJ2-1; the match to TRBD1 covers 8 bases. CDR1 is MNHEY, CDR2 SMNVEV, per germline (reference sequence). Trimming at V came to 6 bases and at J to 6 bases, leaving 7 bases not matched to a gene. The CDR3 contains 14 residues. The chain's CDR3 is CASRKTGVVNEQFF. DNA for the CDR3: TGTGCCAGCAGGAAGACAGGGGTGGTCAATGAGCAGTTCTTC.